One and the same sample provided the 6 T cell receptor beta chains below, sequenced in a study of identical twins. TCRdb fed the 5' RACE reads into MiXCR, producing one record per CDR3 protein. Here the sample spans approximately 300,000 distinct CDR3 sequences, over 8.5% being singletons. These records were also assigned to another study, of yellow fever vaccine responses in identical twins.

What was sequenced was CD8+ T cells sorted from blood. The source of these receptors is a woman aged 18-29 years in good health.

The CDR3: CAISETGTATNYGYTF. In DNA form, the CDR3 reads TGTGCCATCAGTGAGACGGGGACAGCGACTAACTATGGCTACACCTTC. V gene TRBV10-3 combines with J gene TRBJ1-2, with 7 positions matching TRBD1. This CDR3 contains 16 residues. V lost 2 bases, J lost 0 bases, and 6 bases stayed unmatched. Germline assignment: CDR1 ENHRY and CDR2 SYGVKD.

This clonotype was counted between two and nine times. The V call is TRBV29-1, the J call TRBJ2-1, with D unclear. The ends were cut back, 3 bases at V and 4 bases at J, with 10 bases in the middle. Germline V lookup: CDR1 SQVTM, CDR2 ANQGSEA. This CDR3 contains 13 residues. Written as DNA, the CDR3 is TGCAGCGTTGATGAGTATTCTTACAATGAGCAGTTCTTC. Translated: CSVDEYSYNEQFF.

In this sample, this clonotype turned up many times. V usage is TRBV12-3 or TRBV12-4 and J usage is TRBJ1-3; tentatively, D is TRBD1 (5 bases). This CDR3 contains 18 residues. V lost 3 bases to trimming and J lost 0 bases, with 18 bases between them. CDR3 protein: CASSFVLGWDDSGNTIYF. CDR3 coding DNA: TGTGCCAGCAGTTTTGTTCTGGGGTGGGACGACTCTGGAAACACCATATATTTT.

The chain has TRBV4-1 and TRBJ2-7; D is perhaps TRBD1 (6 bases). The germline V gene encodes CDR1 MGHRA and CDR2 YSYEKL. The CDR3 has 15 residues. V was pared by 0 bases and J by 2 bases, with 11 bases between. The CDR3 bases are TGCGCCAGCAGCCAAGATGTCAGGGGCCCCTACGAGCAGTACTTC. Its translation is CASSQDVRGPYEQYF.

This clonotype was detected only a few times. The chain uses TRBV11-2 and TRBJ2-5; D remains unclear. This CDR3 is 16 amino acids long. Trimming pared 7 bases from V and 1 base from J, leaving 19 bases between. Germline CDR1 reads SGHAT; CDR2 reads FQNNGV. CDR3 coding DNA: TGTGCCAGCACCCCCGTCCTCCCTAGGCTCCAAGAGACCCAGTACTTC. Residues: CASTPVLPRLQETQYF.

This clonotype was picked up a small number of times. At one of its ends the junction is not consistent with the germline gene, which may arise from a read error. The CDR3 nucleotides are TGTGCCACCTTACCGGGATCACTTCCCGAAGGCAACGCCCTGACTTTC. This sequence encodes CATLPGSLPEGNALTF. J is TRBJ2-6 and V is TRBV12-3 or TRBV12-4, with TRBD2 as a possible D gene (5 bases). This CDR3 spans 16 amino acids.